This TCR beta chain was found in a study of T cells in Graves' hyperthyroidism and ophthalmopathy. Study conclusions and caveats: Appearing also in blood were most of the thyroid clonotypes expanded above 0.001. Before onset, by a median of approximately 6.8 months, the model predicted ophthalmopathy.

Amplification of TCR beta CDR3 regions used RNA as the template. A set of HTBI primers served as the primers for a first-round RT-PCR of the TCR CDR3. TCRdb independently ran MiXCR on the multiplex PCR reads; one entry per CDR3 protein. The table shows some 250,000 distinct CDR3 sequences, with less than 15% occurring only once. This clonotype was detected many times. Antigen: not known. Among the patients, aged 18 to 65, hyperthyroidism was newly diagnosed and had lasted under 2 months. PBMCs were collected from a roughly 10 ml volume of fresh peripheral blood. The sequenced sample consisted of blood. The TCR was taken from a woman aged 40 to 50 with Graves' hyperthyroidism that later progressed to Graves' ophthalmopathy.

The CDR3 sequence: CASSKGFSYEQYF. The CDR3 coding sequence is TGTGCCAGCAGTAAAGGGTTTTCCTACGAGCAGTACTTC. The rearrangement joins TRBV5-4 to TRBJ2-7; no clear D gene. Between the trimmed V and J ends, which lost 5 bases and 1 base, there was a span of 10 bases. The CDR3 is made up of 13 amino acids. The germline CDR1 and CDR2 sequences are SGHNT and YYREEE (reference sequence).